This TCR beta chain was observed in a study of human T cells and chemical hapten exposure. Study observations and caveats: The number of TCRs above 1 in 1000 frequency did not change after DPC sensitization.

It was unfractionated whole blood from which total RNA was extracted. The CDR3 loop spans 15 amino acids. Looked up from germline, CDR1 is SGHRS and CDR2 is YFSETQ. The J segment lost 4 bases and the V segment lost 5 bases, leaving 9 bases of the junction unmatched. This clonotype was detected only a few times. What it binds is not known. The library put unique molecular identifiers onto individual cDNA molecules. In TCRdb, the reads were re-called with MiXCR into one record per CDR3 protein. The sample records around 120,000 distinct CDR3 sequences, 6.5% to 10% being singletons. V is TRBV5-1 and J is TRBJ2-7; 10 positions agree with TRBD2. This sequence was found in a human donor in good health. Some clones in this sample may be carry-over from other donors' samples. The source material was whole blood. This CDR3 is CASRLAGTNWYEQYF. DNA of the CDR3: TGCGCCAGCAGACTAGCGGGAACCAATTGGTACGAGCAGTACTTC.